Presented here are 24 T cell receptor beta chains from one specimen sequenced in a study of technical replicates of blood from several donors (dated by TCRdb to the late 2010s). Library preparation was by the immunoSEQ multiplex PCR assay. TCRdb limited this immuneACCESS table to in-frame rearrangements with V and J called. A share of clones is missing; checked studies link under half to unresolved V genes, and the rest is unexplained. The table for this sample lists 65,000 to 95,000 clones; 80% to 90% of them were counted only once. The top ten clonotypes cover around 5% of the sample. Sequencing input: PBMCs. The receptors were gathered from a human donor in good health. Some clones in this sample may be carry-over from other donors' samples.

The chain has TRBV5-4 and TRBJ1-4; possibly TRBD1 for D (5 bases). Germline CDR1 SGHNT, CDR2 YYREEE (reference sequence). The CDR3 spans 17 residues. V lost 0 bases, J lost 5 bases, and 17 bases lay in between. CDR3 loop: CASSLAGQGARNEKLFF. CDR3 DNA sequence: TGTGCCAGCAGCTTGGCCGGTCAAGGGGCGCGAAATGAAAAACTGTTTTTT.

The rearrangement links TRBV6-5 to TRBJ1-3; D remains unclear. The CDR3 loop spans 13 amino acids. Trimming cost V 11 bases and J 2 bases, with 13 bases left between them. Germline V gives CDR1 MNHEY, CDR2 SVGAGI. CDR3 region: CAASSGAGNTIYF. The CDR3 nucleotides are TGTGCCGCCTCCTCGGGAGCTGGAAACACCATATATTTT.

This rearrangement joins TRBV29-1 to TRBJ2-7; 11 bases are a match to TRBD2. The junction had 10 bases not matched to a gene; V was cut back by 5 bases and J by 4 bases. The germline gives CDR1 SQVTM, CDR2 ANQGSEA. CDR3 length equals 15 residues. Here the CDR3 DNA reads TGCAGCGTTTTAAAACTAGCGGGAGTTAGGTACGAGCAGTACTTC. Translation: CSVLKLAGVRYEQYF.

As regards this clone: The identical CDR3 is also encoded by other nucleotide sequences in the sample. This chain uses TRBV5-8 with TRBJ2-4; D gene uncertain. V was clipped by 2 bases and J by 0 bases, with 6 bases between them. CDR1 is SGHTS, CDR2 YDEGEE, per germline. This CDR3 is 14 amino acids long. CDR3 residues: CASSFGGAKNIQYF. CDR3 in DNA: TGTGCCAGCAGCTTTGGCGGAGCCAAAAACATTCAGTACTTC.

The rearrangement joins TRBV4-1 to TRBJ1-4, with D possibly being TRBD1 (5 bases). V was trimmed by 1 base and J by 7 bases, leaving 13 bases between them. This CDR3 is built from 15 residues. In germline, CDR1 is MGHRA, CDR2 YSYEKL. CDR3 nucleotide sequence: TGCGCCAGCAGCCAAGGGGGTGCGGGGGGTGAAAAACTGTTTTTT. Amino acids: CASSQGGAGGEKLFF.

The V call is TRBV9, the J call TRBJ2-3, with no clear D. Germline V gene sequence: CDR1 SGDLS, CDR2 YYNGEE. V gave up 0 bases and J gave up 1 base, with 6 bases separating them. This CDR3 contains 14 residues. The CDR3 reads CASSVAPGTDTQYF. The CDR3 bases are TGTGCCAGCAGCGTAGCTCCTGGCACAGATACGCAGTATTTT.

A few counts support this clone. The rearrangement uses TRBV6-4 and TRBJ2-1; 12 bases line up with TRBD2. Trimming removed 3 bases from V and 5 bases from J; junction bases left unmatched: 2. The CDR3 extends over 15 amino acids. CDR1 is MRHNA and CDR2 is SNTAGT in the germline V gene. The CDR3 region has the DNA TGTGCCAGCAGTGAAGGACTAGCGGGGAACAATGAGCAGTTCTTC. This translates into CASSEGLAGNNEQFF.

This chain joins TRBV11-3 and TRBJ2-3; 7 bases are a match to TRBD2. After removal of 5 bases from V and 11 bases from J, the junction contained 10 bases not matched to a gene. Germline CDR1 reads SGHNT; CDR2 reads YENEEA. There are 13 residues in the CDR3. The CDR3 DNA follows: TGTGCCAGCAGCGCCGGAGGCGGGAGTGGGCAGTATTTT. Residues: CASSAGGGSGQYF. Full variable domain (missing parts from reference TRBV11-3 and TRBJ2-3): EAGVVQSPRYKIIEKKQPVAFWCNPISGHNTLYWYLQNLGQGPELLIRYENEEAVDDSQLPKDRFSAERLKGVDSTLKIQPAELGDSAVYLCASSAGGGSGQYFGPGTRLTVL.

This clone was observed a few times. The V call is TRBV7-2, the J call TRBJ1-1; D is ambiguous. CDR1 and CDR2 from the germline V gene are SGHTA and FQGNSA. There are 13 residues in the CDR3. Between the trimmed V and J ends, which lost 4 bases and 1 base, there was a span of 7 bases. The CDR3 bases are TGTGCCAGCAGCTCCCGGAGGAACACTGAAGCTTTCTTT. It codes for CASSSRRNTEAFF.

This chain links TRBV19 with TRBJ2-1; TRBD2 matches at 12 bases. Germline V gene data show CDR1 as LNHDA and CDR2 as SQIVND (reference sequence). There are 15 residues in the CDR3. The V and J ends lost 10 bases and 0 bases, in that order; junction bases with no gene match: 4. The CDR3 region has the DNA TGTGCCACTGGACTAGCGGGAAACTCCTACAATGAGCAGTTCTTC. Translated, it gives CATGLAGNSYNEQFF.

The chain links TRBV7-6 to TRBJ2-7; the D gene is possibly TRBD2 (5 bases). The CDR3 covers 11 residues. Trimming stripped 6 bases from V and 7 bases from J, with 10 bases between. Germline V gene lookup returns CDR1 SGHVS and CDR2 FNYEAQ. The CDR3: CASSSVGEQYF. The CDR3 DNA reads as TGTGCCAGCAGTAGCGTGGGGGAGCAGTACTTC.

This clone was seen just once. V gene TRBV15 combines with J gene TRBJ1-3; TRBD1 is a possible D gene (5 bases). Germline V gene lookup returns CDR1 LNHNV and CDR2 YYDKDF (reference sequence). Trimming took off 4 bases at V and 0 bases at J, with 10 bases between the two ends. The CDR3 has 15 amino acids. The CDR3 sequence: CATSTRQSSGNTIYF. The CDR3 nucleotides read TGTGCCACCAGCACCCGACAGTCCTCTGGAAACACCATATATTTT.

This clone was detected a few times. V usage is TRBV20-1 and J usage is TRBJ1-1; D gene ambiguous. The CDR3 contains 11 residues. Between the trimmed V and J ends, which lost 3 bases and 5 bases, there was a span of 7 bases. Germline assignment: CDR1 DFQATT and CDR2 SNEGSKA (reference sequence). CDR3 loop: CSARYSTEAFF. CDR3 coding DNA: TGCAGTGCTAGGTACAGTACTGAAGCTTTCTTT.

V usage is TRBV10-3 and J usage is TRBJ2-1; TRBD2 matches 7 bases. This CDR3 region has 15 residues. The ends lost 6 bases at V and 2 bases at J; junction bases unmatched: 7. Germline V lookup: CDR1 ENHRY, CDR2 SYGVKD. CDR3: CAIRAGTITYNEQFF. The CDR3 bases are TGTGCCATCAGAGCCGGGACTATTACCTACAATGAGCAGTTCTTC.

The chain is built from TRBV19 and TRBJ1-2; the D gene is possibly TRBD1 (6 bases). The germline V gene has CDR1 LNHDA and CDR2 SQIVND (reference sequence). V was cut by 6 bases and J by 0 bases, with 11 bases left in between. The CDR3 runs to 14 residues. CDR3 amino acids: CASRATGSNYGYTF. The DNA for the CDR3 is TGTGCCAGTAGAGCGACAGGATCTAACTATGGCTACACCTTC.

A few counts support this clone. The gene calls are TRBV30 and TRBJ2-5; 7 bases are shared with TRBD1. Germline V gene data show CDR1 as GTSNPN and CDR2 as SVGIG (reference sequence). The V segment lost 0 bases and the J segment 0 bases; nucleotides outside the gene matches: 13. The CDR3 is made up of 18 amino acids. CDR3: CAWSVRVLRQGDQETQYF. DNA of the CDR3: TGTGCCTGGAGTGTACGGGTTCTCAGACAGGGCGACCAAGAGACCCAGTACTTC. Full variable domain (remainder filled in from reference TRBV30 and TRBJ2-5): SQTIHQWPATLVQPVGSPLSLECTVEGTSNPNLYWYRQAAGRGLQLLFYSVGIGQISSEVPQNLSASRPQDRQFILSSKKLLLSDSGFYLCAWSVRVLRQGDQETQYFGPGTRLLVL.

The chain is built from TRBV6-5 and TRBJ2-5, with 7 bases identical to TRBD1. CDR3 length: 14 amino acids. Germline V gene lookup returns CDR1 MNHEY and CDR2 SVGAGI. The V gene end was trimmed by 5 bases and the J gene end by 3 bases; junction bases not matched to a gene: 6. The CDR3 DNA reads as TGTGCCAGCAGTCCTAAACAGGGGAAAGAGACCCAGTACTTC. Amino acids: CASSPKQGKETQYF.

DNA for the CDR3: TGTGCCAGCAGCCGGGACAGAATGAATGAAAAACTGTTTTTT. Protein: CASSRDRMNEKLFF. The rearrangement uses TRBV6-5 and TRBJ1-4; TRBD1 agrees at 7 bases. Per the germline V gene, CDR1 is MNHEY and CDR2 is SVGAGI. The CDR3 is 14 residues long. Unmatched junction bases numbered 6, after V lost 6 bases and J lost 5 bases.

The chain couples TRBV19 to TRBJ1-2; 9 bases fit TRBD1. Germline V gene data show CDR1 as LNHDA and CDR2 as SQIVND (reference sequence). The CDR3 covers 15 residues. Trimming at V came to 4 bases and at J to 8 bases, leaving 11 bases not matched to a gene. CDR3 coding DNA: TGTGCCAGTAGTACCCTCGGGGGACAGGGAGCCGGCTACACCTTC. This codes for CASSTLGGQGAGYTF.

The chain recombines TRBV5-6 with TRBJ1-2; TRBD1 aligns across 7 bases. The germline V gene has CDR1 SGHDT and CDR2 YYEEEE. The ends lost 2 bases at V and 3 bases at J; junction bases unmatched: 4. The CDR3 totals 14 residues. This CDR3 reads CASSFKGQYYGYTF. The CDR3, as DNA: TGTGCCAGCAGCTTTAAGGGACAGTACTATGGCTACACCTTC.

V gene TRBV5-1 combines with J gene TRBJ1-2; 8 bases fit TRBD1. This CDR3 has 15 residues. Trimming at V came to 0 bases and at J to 2 bases, leaving 3 bases not matched to a gene. Germline V CDR1 and CDR2: SGHRS, YFSETQ. CDR3 in amino acids: CASSLDGQGNYGYTF. The CDR3 DNA sequence: TGCGCCAGCAGCTTGGACGGACAGGGAAACTATGGCTACACCTTC. The complete variable domain, with remaining parts taken from reference TRBV5-1 and TRBJ1-2, reads KAGVTQTPRYLIKTRGQQVTLSCSPISGHRSVSWYQQTPGQGLQFLFEYFSETQRNKGNFPGRFSGRQFSNSRSEMNVSTLELGDSALYLCASSLDGQGNYGYTFGSGTRLTVV.

V usage is TRBV5-1 and J usage is TRBJ2-4; D perhaps matches TRBD1 (5 bases). This CDR3 comprises 14 residues. The V end lost 0 bases, the J end lost 5 bases, and 9 bases lay between the germline ends. CDR1 and CDR2 (germline): SGHRS, YFSETQ. The CDR3 sequence: CASSLDAGQNIQYF. In DNA form, the CDR3 reads TGCGCCAGCAGCTTGGATGCAGGGCAAAACATTCAGTACTTC.

The V and J genes are TRBV6-5 and TRBJ1-4; the D is unclear. The germline V and J ends were trimmed by 2 bases and 0 bases, with 10 bases remaining between them. The CDR3 contains 16 residues. CDR1 and CDR2 from the germline V gene are MNHEY and SVGAGI. The CDR3 sequence: CASSYEGAATNEKLFF. For the CDR3, the DNA is TGTGCCAGCAGTTACGAGGGCGCGGCAACTAATGAAAAACTGTTTTTT.

The J gene is TRBJ1-4, the V gene TRBV11-2; 10 nucleotides match TRBD1. The CDR3 sequence is 18 residues long. The V gene end was trimmed by 4 bases and the J gene end by 8 bases; junction bases not matched to a gene: 16. Germline V lookup: CDR1 SGHAT, CDR2 FQNNGV. The CDR3 DNA sequence: TGTGCCAGCAGCTCCTATCGTAGGGACAGGGGCCCTAGGGAAAAACTGTTTTTT. Protein product: CASSSYRRDRGPREKLFF.